This T cell receptor beta chain comes out of a study of Ad26.COV2.S vaccination and SARS-CoV-2 variants. Study findings and constraints: Reports say spike-specific CD8+ and CD4+ T cell responses covered substantial breadth after vaccination. Total T cell responses, in the TCR breadth and depth analyses, may have been underestimated. Similar non-spike TCR breadth was seen in vaccine and placebo recipients.

The data were produced by immunoSEQ multiplex PCR, yet TCRdb's version contains in-frame clones alone and is incomplete. The sample lists 180,000 or so clones, 87% occurring once. The CDR3 consists of 14 residues. CDR1 and CDR2 from the germline V gene are LNHDA and SQIVND (reference sequence). Trimming took 6 bases from V and 11 from J; bases not matched to a gene: 9. In regard to this clone: What it recognizes is unknown.

The material was peripheral blood, obtained after recovery from COVID-19. This receptor was obtained from a human donor who had recovered from COVID-19. The rearrangement joins TRBV19 to TRBJ1-6; TRBD1 matches 8 bases. The CDR3 DNA is TGTGCCAGTAGCCCGGGACAGGTCGGACCACCCCTCCACTTT. Its protein product is CASSPGQVGPPLHF.